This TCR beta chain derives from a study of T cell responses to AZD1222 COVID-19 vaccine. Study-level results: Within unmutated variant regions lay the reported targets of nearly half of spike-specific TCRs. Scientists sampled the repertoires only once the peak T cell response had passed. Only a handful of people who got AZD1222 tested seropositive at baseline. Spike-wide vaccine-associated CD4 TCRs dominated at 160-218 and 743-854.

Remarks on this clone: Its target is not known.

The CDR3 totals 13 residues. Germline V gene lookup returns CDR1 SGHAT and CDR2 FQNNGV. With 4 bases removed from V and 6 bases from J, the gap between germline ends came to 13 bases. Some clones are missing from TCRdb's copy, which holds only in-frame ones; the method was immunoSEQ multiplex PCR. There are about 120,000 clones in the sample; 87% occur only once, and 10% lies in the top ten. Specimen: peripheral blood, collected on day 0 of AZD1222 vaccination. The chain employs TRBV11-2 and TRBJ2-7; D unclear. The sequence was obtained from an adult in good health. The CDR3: CASSSATYGEQYF. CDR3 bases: TGTGCCAGCAGCTCAGCAACATACGGCGAGCAGTACTTC.